Listed here are 24 T cell receptor beta chains from one sample, sequenced in a study of blood T cell repertoires in COVID-19. Method: immunoSEQ multiplex PCR; TCRdb's copy keeps in-frame clones and lacks some. Of more than 200,000 clones in the sample, about 85% were seen once. Sequenced input: peripheral blood. The receptors shown here come from a woman older than 75 with COVID-19, enrolled during active disease.

The chain recombines TRBV6-2 or TRBV6-3 with TRBJ2-3; 12 nucleotides agree with TRBD2. With V trimmed by 7 bases and J by 4 bases, 3 bases remained unmatched. Germline CDR1 reads MNHEY; CDR2 reads SVGEGT. CDR3 length: 14 residues. CDR3: CASTPSGGADTQYF. The CDR3 nucleotides read TGTGCCAGCACCCCTAGCGGGGGGGCAGATACGCAGTATTTT.

This clone was counted only a few times. This chain joins TRBV19 and TRBJ2-7; the match to TRBD1 covers 7 bases. V shed 3 bases and J 0 bases; nucleotides not matched to a gene: 5. CDR1 is LNHDA, CDR2 SQIVND, per germline (reference sequence). CDR3 length: 15 residues. The DNA of the CDR3 is TGTGCCAGTAGTATCGACAGGGATCTCTCCTACGAGCAGTACTTC. This codes for CASSIDRDLSYEQYF.

The chain links TRBV6-6 to TRBJ1-1; a weak D match, TRBD1 (6 bases). V was trimmed by 2 bases and J by 2 bases, leaving 6 bases between them. Germline CDR1 is MNHNY and CDR2 is SVGAGI (reference sequence). The CDR3 length is 13 residues. The CDR3 coding sequence is TGTGCCAGCAGTTACGGGGGCAACACTGAAGCTTTCTTT. Translated, it gives CASSYGGNTEAFF.

The rearrangement links TRBV18 to TRBJ2-7; D not resolved. This CDR3 spans 14 amino acids. Germline CDR1 reads KGHSH; CDR2 reads LQKENI. V was trimmed by 0 bases and J by 0 bases, leaving 6 bases between them. CDR3 sequence: CASSPPPGSYEQYF. The CDR3 DNA sequence: TGTGCCAGCTCACCACCCCCGGGCTCCTACGAGCAGTACTTC.

The J gene is TRBJ1-3, the V gene TRBV6-1; the D gene is possibly TRBD1 (6 bases). From germline, CDR1 is MNHNS and CDR2 SASEGT. The CDR3 spans 17 residues. V was cut by 4 bases and J by 0 bases, with 16 bases left in between. CDR3 residues: CASSAIQGSSSGNTIYF. DNA of the CDR3: TGTGCCAGCAGTGCAATACAGGGTTCGAGCTCTGGAAACACCATATATTTT.

The chain links TRBV18 to TRBJ2-6, with D maybe TRBD2 (6 bases). CDR1 is KGHSH, CDR2 LQKENI, per germline. Trimming removed 3 bases at V and 0 bases at J, with 18 bases between. The CDR3 has 19 amino acids. CDR3: CASSPVKREAGSGANVLTF. CDR3 in DNA: TGTGCCAGCTCACCTGTGAAAAGGGAGGCAGGCTCTGGGGCCAACGTCCTGACTTTC.

The chain combines TRBV6-2 or TRBV6-3 with TRBJ2-7; D gene uncertain. The CDR3 runs to 14 residues. Trimming cost V 1 base and J 3 bases, with 10 bases left between them. Per germline, CDR1 MNHEY and CDR2 SVGEGT. This CDR3 is CASSYYQTGYEQYV. CDR3 nucleotide sequence: TGTGCCAGCAGTTACTATCAAACGGGCTACGAGCAGTACGTC.

The count of this clone is one. The chain employs TRBV5-1 and TRBJ1-2, with TRBD1 matching over 8 bases. The V gene's germline CDR1 is SGHRS and CDR2 YFSETQ. The length of the CDR3 is 14 residues. With 4 bases clipped from V and 7 bases from J, the junction kept 9 bases outside the gene matches. The chain's CDR3 is CASSSGTGTSGYTF. CDR3 DNA sequence: TGCGCCAGCAGCAGCGGGACAGGTACTTCTGGCTACACCTTC.

The gene calls are TRBV28 and TRBJ1-4; D remains unclear. V was cut by 7 bases and J by 3 bases, with 12 bases left in between. The CDR3 has 14 residues. The germline V gene encodes CDR1 MDHEN and CDR2 SYDVKM. The CDR3 loop is CASTVAGSNEKLFF. The CDR3 bases are TGTGCCAGCACCGTGGCAGGCTCTAATGAAAAACTGTTTTTT.

The chain joins TRBV29-1 to TRBJ2-5, with D possibly TRBD2 on 6 matching bases. V dropped 6 bases and J dropped 5 bases, with 13 bases sitting between them. The germline gives CDR1 SQVTM, CDR2 ANQGSEA. This CDR3 comprises 12 residues. CDR3 in amino acids: CSVQEGLETQYF. The CDR3 region has the DNA TGCAGCGTGCAGGAGGGGCTGGAGACCCAGTACTTC.

This clone has only one observation. The CDR3 reads CASSLTRGAYNEQFF. The CDR3 DNA follows: TGTGCCAGCAGCTTAACGCGGGGGGCTTACAATGAGCAGTTCTTC. The J gene is TRBJ2-1, the V gene TRBV7-3; 8 nucleotides agree with TRBD2. This CDR3 spans 15 amino acids. The V and J ends lost 0 bases and 4 bases, in that order; junction bases with no gene match: 2. Looked up from germline, CDR1 is SGHTA and CDR2 is FQGTGA.

The rearrangement joins TRBV9 to TRBJ2-5; unclear D gene. The length of the CDR3 is 13 residues. Germline CDR1 is SGDLS and CDR2 is YYNGEE. V shed 7 bases and J shed 5 bases, with 15 bases lying between them. DNA of the CDR3: TGTGCCAGCGGTTTCGGAGCCGGGGAGACCCAGTACTTC. Translating it yields CASGFGAGETQYF.

V usage is TRBV5-5 and J usage is TRBJ2-1; 7 nucleotides agree with TRBD1. With 4 bases clipped from V and 3 bases from J, the junction kept 10 bases outside the gene matches. Germline CDR1 and CDR2: SGHKS and YYEKEE (reference sequence). There are 16 residues in the CDR3. The CDR3 nucleotides are TGTGCCAGCAGCCTCCTTGGACAGGCCAACTACAATGAGCAGTTCTTC. Translated, it gives CASSLLGQANYNEQFF.

The V gene is TRBV10-3, the J gene TRBJ2-2; 10 bases map to TRBD1. The V segment lost 6 bases and the J segment 3 bases; nucleotides outside the gene matches: 7. The CDR3 spans 16 residues. The V gene's germline CDR1 is ENHRY and CDR2 SYGVKD. The CDR3 bases are TGTGCCATCAGGCGGACAGGGGGAATTGACACCGGGGAGCTGTTTTTT. Encoded protein: CAIRRTGGIDTGELFF.

For this clone: The junction does not match germline at one end; this may be a read error. The gene calls are TRBV6-5 and TRBJ1-5, with 8 bases lining up with TRBD1. CDR1 MNHEY and CDR2 SVGAGI come from the germline V gene. The CDR3 covers 12 residues. The CDR3 sequence: CASSPRTGLPAF. The CDR3 DNA sequence: TGTGCCAGCAGTCCGCGGACAGGGCTGCCCGCTTTT.

This chain links TRBV5-1 with TRBJ1-1; 7 bases are shared with TRBD1. The CDR3 runs to 15 residues. The V and J ends lost 2 bases and 1 base, in that order; junction bases with no gene match: 5. The V gene's germline CDR1 is SGHRS and CDR2 YFSETQ. The CDR3 sequence: CASSFTTGPNTEAFF. The DNA for the CDR3 is TGCGCCAGCAGCTTTACGACAGGGCCGAACACTGAAGCTTTCTTT.

The gene calls are TRBV7-2 and TRBJ1-1; 9 positions agree with TRBD1. CDR1 is SGHTA, CDR2 FQGNSA, per germline. The CDR3 extends over 14 amino acids. Unmatched junction bases numbered 7, after V lost 5 bases and J lost 6 bases. For the CDR3, the DNA is TGTGCCAGCAGCATGACGCGGGACAGGGCTGAAGCTTTCTTT. As protein: CASSMTRDRAEAFF. The full variable domain, rest sourced from reference TRBV7-2 and TRBJ1-1, is GAGVSQSPSNKVTEKGKDVELRCDPISGHTALYWYRQSLGQGLEFLIYFQGNSAPDKSGLPSDRFSAERTGGSVSTLTIQRTQQEDSAVYLCASSMTRDRAEAFFGQGTRLTVV.

The chain uses TRBV18 and TRBJ2-5, with D uncertain. This CDR3 region has 12 residues. Germline V gene sequence: CDR1 KGHSH, CDR2 LQKENI. V was clipped by 6 bases and J by 5 bases, with 10 bases between them. CDR3 region: CASSLLGETQYF. CDR3 coding DNA: TGTGCCAGCTCCCTTCTCGGGGAGACCCAGTACTTC. The full variable domain, with the rest looked up from reference TRBV18 and TRBJ2-5, is NAGVMQNPRHLVRRRGQEARLRCSPMKGHSHVYWYRQLPEEGLKFMVYLQKENIIDESGMPKERFSAEFPKEGPSILRIQQVVRGDSAAYFCASSLLGETQYFGPGTRLLVL.

The gene calls are TRBV6-5 and TRBJ1-1; 9 bases map to TRBD1. This CDR3 has 13 amino acids. V lost 6 bases and J lost 4; bases outside the gene matches: 3. Germline V gives CDR1 MNHEY, CDR2 SVGAGI. CDR3 amino acids: CASRRGQGTEAFF. Written as DNA, the CDR3 is TGTGCCAGCAGGAGGGGACAGGGCACTGAAGCTTTCTTT.

This rearrangement joins TRBV2 to TRBJ1-1; no clear D. The germline V and J ends were trimmed by 0 bases and 3 bases, with 8 bases remaining between them. Germline CDR1 and CDR2: SNHLY and FYNNEI. The CDR3 is 14 amino acids. This chain's CDR3 is CASSEARVDTEAFF. In nucleotides, the CDR3 is TGTGCCAGCAGTGAAGCGCGGGTGGACACTGAAGCTTTCTTT.

The V and J genes are TRBV6-6 and TRBJ1-2, with D perhaps matching TRBD1 (6 bases). V was cut by 6 bases and J by 10 bases, with 15 bases left in between. The germline V gene has CDR1 MNHNY and CDR2 SVGAGI (reference sequence). This CDR3 comprises 12 residues. The chain's CDR3 is CASSLTGQYYTF. CDR3 in DNA: TGTGCCAGCAGCCTAACGGGACAATACTACACCTTC.

The CDR3: CASSLDRVYQPQHF. The DNA of the CDR3 is TGTGCCAGCAGCTTAGACAGGGTTTATCAGCCCCAGCATTTT. J is TRBJ1-5 and V is TRBV11-2, with D maybe TRBD1 (5 bases). The V end lost 0 bases, the J end lost 5 bases, and 8 bases lay between the germline ends. The CDR3 is 14 amino acids. Germline V lookup: CDR1 SGHAT, CDR2 FQNNGV.

The chain couples TRBV9 to TRBJ1-1, with TRBD1 as a possible D gene (6 bases). V was pared by 0 bases and J by 5 bases, with 17 bases between. The germline V gene has CDR1 SGDLS and CDR2 YYNGEE. The CDR3 length is 16 residues. CDR3 residues: CASSVGRGAPRTEAFF. The CDR3 DNA reads TGTGCCAGCAGCGTAGGGCGGGGGGCGCCGCGAACTGAAGCTTTCTTT. The full variable domain, in which reference TRBV9 and TRBJ1-1 provide the parts outside the CDR3, is DSGVTQTPKHLITATGQRVTLRCSPRSGDLSVYWYQQSLDQGLQFLIQYYNGEERAKGNILERFSAQQFPDLHSELNLSSLELGDSALYFCASSVGRGAPRTEAFFGQGTRLTVV.

A remark on this clone: Other nucleotide sequences from this sample produce the same CDR3. The chain has TRBV5-1 and TRBJ2-2; D is perhaps TRBD2 (5 bases). CDR1 is SGHRS and CDR2 is YFSETQ in the germline V gene. The V gene lost 2 bases and the J gene lost 3 bases, with 11 bases spanning the gap. This CDR3 region has 15 residues. The CDR3 spells CASSLGGGDTGELFF. In DNA form, the CDR3 reads TGCGCCAGCAGCTTAGGAGGTGGGGACACCGGGGAGCTGTTTTTT.